The 20 T cell receptor beta chains below were found in one sample sequenced in a study of Ad26.COV2.S vaccination and SARS-CoV-2 variants. This sample's treatment: roughly 19 received Ad26.COV2.S at low or high dose, single or two shots; about 5 received placebo; per-sample allocation not given. Sampling occurred on day 63 after the first vaccine or placebo injection. Clones were sequenced by immunoSEQ multiplex PCR, and TCRdb holds only the in-frame ones, with some missing. Among about 680,000 clones, roughly nine tenths were seen once, and the ten largest hold over 1.3%. The sequences come from peripheral blood, collected in a trial of Ad26.COV2.S vaccine versus placebo. All receptors derive from a person aged 18-65 years who received the Ad26.COV2.S COVID-19 vaccine or a placebo.

V and J are TRBV4-3 and TRBJ1-1, with 7 bases matching TRBD1. J was trimmed by 6 bases and V by 2 bases; bases with no gene match: 9. The CDR3 extends over 15 amino acids. Germline CDR1 reads LGHNA; CDR2 reads YSLEER. CDR3 amino acids: CASSQTTGKGPEAFF. DNA of the CDR3: TGCGCCAGCAGCCAAACGACAGGGAAGGGTCCTGAAGCTTTCTTT.

The chain combines TRBV2 with TRBJ2-7; 8 bases agree with TRBD2. The CDR3 covers 11 residues. Germline loops: CDR1 SNHLY, CDR2 FYNNEI. V gave up 9 bases and J gave up 6 bases; unmatched junction bases: 4. The CDR3 protein is CASRSGVEQYF. The CDR3 bases are TGTGCCAGTCGTAGCGGGGTCGAGCAGTACTTC.

The CDR3 protein is CASSLGGPYEQYF. The CDR3 DNA sequence: TGTGCCAGCAGCCTCGGGGGGCCCTACGAGCAGTACTTC. The chain recombines TRBV6-2 or TRBV6-3 with TRBJ2-7; a weak D match, TRBD2 (7 bases). Germline CDR1 is MNHEY and CDR2 is SVGEGT. With 6 bases removed from V and 2 bases from J, the gap between germline ends came to 11 bases. The CDR3 loop spans 13 amino acids.

The chain links TRBV12-5 to TRBJ2-1; tentatively, D is TRBD1 or TRBD2 (6 bases each). From germline, CDR1 is LGHNT and CDR2 FRNRAP. The CDR3 sequence is 17 residues long. Trimming cost V 3 bases and J 0 bases, with 15 bases left between them. CDR3 amino acids: CASGFSTGGRSYNEQFF. The CDR3 DNA sequence: TGTGCTAGTGGTTTTTCTACCGGGGGCCGCTCCTACAATGAGCAGTTCTTC.

This chain links TRBV13 with TRBJ2-6; D unresolved. The CDR3 is made up of 16 amino acids. V lost 5 bases, J lost 0 bases, and 11 bases lay in between. Germline V gene sequence: CDR1 PRHDT, CDR2 FYEKMQ (reference sequence). In DNA form, the CDR3 reads TGTGCCAGCAGCGTTTACTCAGGCTCTGGGGCCAACGTCCTGACTTTC. Translating it yields CASSVYSGSGANVLTF.

The V call is TRBV27, the J call TRBJ1-4, with TRBD1 as a possible D gene (5 bases). Germline CDR1 reads MNHEY; CDR2 reads SMNVEV (reference sequence). This CDR3 contains 17 residues. The V end was cut by 8 bases, the J end by 3 bases, with 22 bases between. CDR3 in amino acids: CASRSRGGSGANEKLFF. The DNA for the CDR3 is TGTGCCAGCCGATCCCGGGGGGGTTCGGGGGCTAATGAAAAACTGTTTTTT.

The chain recombines TRBV7-2 with TRBJ2-5, with D perhaps TRBD1 (5 bases). Trimming shortened V by 1 base and J by 4 bases, and 13 bases separated the two germline ends. Per germline, CDR1 SGHTA and CDR2 FQGNSA. The CDR3 extends over 15 amino acids. CDR3 in DNA: TGTGCCAGCAGCTTAGGGTTTGCAGGGCGAGAGACCCAGTACTTC. Encoded protein: CASSLGFAGRETQYF.

This clone is a singleton in its sample. The chain is built from TRBV2 and TRBJ1-1; TRBD1 agrees at 9 bases. V lost 7 bases to trimming and J lost 0 bases; unmatched junction nucleotides: 3. The CDR3 contains 14 residues. Germline assignment: CDR1 SNHLY and CDR2 FYNNEI. The CDR3, as DNA: TGTGCCAGCAAGGGACAGGGAATGAACACTGAAGCTTTCTTT. Translation gives CASKGQGMNTEAFF.

The chain has TRBV6-5 and TRBJ1-6; D unclear. The V gene's germline CDR1 is MNHEY and CDR2 SVGAGI. The V gene lost 2 bases and the J gene lost 9 bases, with 14 bases spanning the gap. This CDR3 has 15 amino acids. CDR3 amino acids: CASSYEAVPGSPLHF. CDR3 sequence (DNA): TGTGCCAGCAGTTACGAGGCAGTCCCTGGTTCACCCCTCCACTTT.

The chain carries TRBV7-2 and TRBJ1-1; 7 nucleotides agree with TRBD1. The junction had 18 bases not matched to a gene; V was cut back by 5 bases and J by 6 bases. This CDR3 has 17 amino acids. Looked up from germline, CDR1 is SGHTA and CDR2 is FQGNSA. The CDR3 nucleotides are TGTGCCAGCAGCGTTAGGGGGCTCGATTGGGGAGTCGCTGAAGCTTTCTTT. This encodes CASSVRGLDWGVAEAFF.

V is TRBV13 and J is TRBJ2-7; D perhaps matches TRBD2 (6 bases). The CDR3 contains 17 residues. The V end lost 5 bases, the J end lost 2 bases, and 22 bases lay between the germline ends. Germline V CDR1 and CDR2: PRHDT, FYEKMQ (reference sequence). The CDR3 nucleotides read TGTGCCAGCAGCGGATCCGGGACTCTTACTCCCACCTACGAGCAGTACTTC. It is translated as CASSGSGTLTPTYEQYF.

The CDR3 DNA sequence: TGTGCCAGCAGCCCTAGGGGGGGGACTAACTATGGCTACACCTTC. Its translation: CASSPRGGTNYGYTF. The J gene is TRBJ1-2, the V gene TRBV5-4; the D gene is possibly TRBD1 (6 bases). This CDR3 has 15 residues. The germline CDR1 and CDR2 sequences are SGHNT and YYREEE (reference sequence). V shed 4 bases and J shed 0 bases, with 13 bases lying between them.

The chain recombines TRBV7-9 with TRBJ1-2; a weak D match, TRBD1 (5 bases). V was clipped by 3 bases and J by 4 bases, with 9 bases between them. The germline CDR1 and CDR2 sequences are SEHNR and FQNEAQ (reference sequence). This CDR3 is built from 13 residues. The CDR3 DNA is TGTGCCAGCAGCTTTCAGGGAGGCTATGGCTACACCTTC. This translates into CASSFQGGYGYTF.

The chain carries TRBV6-5 and TRBJ1-2; D perhaps matches TRBD1 (5 bases). Germline lookup yields CDR1 MNHEY and CDR2 SVGAGI. The CDR3 is made up of 12 amino acids. Trimming pared 11 bases from V and 4 bases from J, leaving 14 bases between. CDR3 residues: CAAGEVFYGYTF. The CDR3 coding sequence is TGTGCCGCGGGGGAAGTATTCTATGGCTACACCTTC.

This clone was seen a handful of times. The genes are TRBV10-3 and TRBJ2-3; 10 positions agree with TRBD2. Germline assignment: CDR1 ENHRY and CDR2 SYGVKD. This CDR3 region has 15 residues. V was clipped by 6 bases and J by 7 bases; unmatched bases: 10. CDR3 sequence: CAISSPGTSVNTQYF. The DNA for the CDR3 is TGTGCCATCAGCTCCCCGGGGACTAGCGTGAATACGCAGTATTTT.

This chain uses TRBV19 with TRBJ2-3; TRBD2 aligns across 7 bases. The CDR3 length is 15 residues. V trimming: 1 base; J trimming: 5 bases; junction bases outside the gene matches: 6. Per germline, CDR1 LNHDA and CDR2 SQIVND (reference sequence). CDR3 nucleotides: TGTGCCAGTAGTATAGGACTAGCTGCGGGAGATACGCAGTATTTT. This codes for CASSIGLAAGDTQYF.

The chain is built from TRBV5-1 and TRBJ2-3, with 12 bases identical to TRBD2. The trim removed 5 bases at V and 5 bases at J, leaving 6 bases unmatched. Germline V CDR1 and CDR2: SGHRS, YFSETQ. The CDR3 consists of 15 residues. The CDR3 here is CASRFLAGGVDTQYF. Here the CDR3 DNA reads TGCGCCAGCAGGTTTCTAGCGGGAGGGGTAGATACGCAGTATTTT.

This chain links TRBV4-3 with TRBJ2-2, with TRBD1 identical over 7 bases. CDR1 is LGHNA, CDR2 YSLEER, per germline. The CDR3 totals 16 residues. V was pared by 2 bases and J by 5 bases, with 8 bases of the junction left unmatched. The CDR3 DNA sequence: TGCGCCAGCAGCCAATTACAGGGGAAGGGGACCGGGGAGCTGTTTTTT. This gives the protein CASSQLQGKGTGELFF.

V is TRBV3-1 (or the pseudogene TRBV3-2) and J is TRBJ1-1; D gene unclear. The germline V and J ends were trimmed by 8 bases and 6 bases, with 10 bases remaining between them. The CDR3 is 11 residues long. Germline lookup yields CDR1 LGHDT and CDR2 YNNKEL (reference sequence). The CDR3 is CASGQSAEAFF. Written as DNA, the CDR3 is TGTGCCAGCGGGCAGTCGGCTGAAGCTTTCTTT.

The V and J genes are TRBV18 and TRBJ1-1; no definite D call. CDR3 size: 15 residues. The germline V gene has CDR1 KGHSH and CDR2 LQKENI. V was cut by 6 bases and J by 1 base, with 15 bases left in between. CDR3 sequence: CASSPLLLENTEAFF. CDR3 DNA: TGTGCCAGCTCCCCCTTGTTGCTGGAGAACACTGAAGCTTTCTTT.